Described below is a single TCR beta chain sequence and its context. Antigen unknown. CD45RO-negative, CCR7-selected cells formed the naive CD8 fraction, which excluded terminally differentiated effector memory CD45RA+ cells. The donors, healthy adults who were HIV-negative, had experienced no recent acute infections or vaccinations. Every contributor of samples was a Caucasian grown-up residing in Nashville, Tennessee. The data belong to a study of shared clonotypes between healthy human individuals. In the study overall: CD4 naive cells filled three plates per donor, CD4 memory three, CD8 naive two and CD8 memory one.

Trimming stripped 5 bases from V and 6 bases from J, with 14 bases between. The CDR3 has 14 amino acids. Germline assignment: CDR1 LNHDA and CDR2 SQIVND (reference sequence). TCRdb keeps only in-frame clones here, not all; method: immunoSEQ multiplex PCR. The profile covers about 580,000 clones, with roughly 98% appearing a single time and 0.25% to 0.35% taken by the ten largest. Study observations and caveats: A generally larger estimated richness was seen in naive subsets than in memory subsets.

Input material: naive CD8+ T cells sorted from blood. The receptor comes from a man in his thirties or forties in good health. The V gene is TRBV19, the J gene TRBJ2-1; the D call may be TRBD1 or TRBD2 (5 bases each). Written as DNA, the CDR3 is TGTGCCAGTAGTTTTGGGACCGGTCCCAATGAGCAGTTCTTC. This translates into CASSFGTGPNEQFF.